A single T cell receptor (beta chain) is shown here with its context. Its antigen is currently not known. One base away there is no much larger clone; base qualities are not given. This same CDR3 is encoded by further DNA sequences in the sample. The cohort was made up of 666 healthy bone marrow donors. At the time of sampling, every cohort member was nominally healthy, though immune exposures that went unrecorded were likely present. The donor tested CMV seronegative, placing the donor among the 300 to 400 seronegative members of the cohort. Every donor gave a peripheral blood sample, and the peripheral blood mononuclear cells from that sample were used for TCR beta sequencing. The Qiagen DNeasy Blood Extraction Kit was used to extract genomic DNA from the blood cell samples. V is pared back by 1 base and J by 3 bases, with 10 bases lying between the germline termini. Looking up the germline V gene yields CDR1 MNHNS and CDR2 SASEGT. The CDR3 goes from the cysteine to the phenylalanine over 15 residues. CDR3 DNA is the only sequence kept; it has 45 bases, read in frame from the first base.

This entry belongs to a study of cytomegalovirus exposure and HLA in healthy donors (TCRdb year 2017). Study-wide context: An earlier analysis of a few hundred of the donors reported roughly 300 Gb of sequence data and 100 million to 120 million unique TCR beta sequences obtained from roughly 170 million T cells. The study aimed to test whether signatures of past pathogen exposure could be identified by cataloging public T cell receptors. An early release that covered roughly 600 HLA-typed donors contained approximately 300 gigabases of sequencing data and about 93 million unique TCR sequences. Among several hundred genotyped donors of the cohort, an average of about 220,000 unique TCR beta nucleotide sequences was sequenced per donor, of which about 18% were non-productive. To decide whether each TCR beta V gene segment behaved as functional or pseudogenic, an earlier analysis of some 540 of the donors relied on high-throughput TCR beta sequencing. All discovery cohort repertoires had been generated using a single sequencing platform. Of the roughly 400 genotyped donors, less than 85% were placed in the genetic ancestry cluster associated with self-reported Caucasian donors. Genome-wide SNP genotypes for about 65% of the roughly 670 donors were used in a later genetic analysis, which treated that subset as a discovery cohort. The study combined high-throughput TCR immunosequencing, statistical association of individual TCRs with disease status, and machine learning to predict cytomegalovirus infection status. Donor age, sex, ethnicity and CMV serostatus were compiled together with the repertoire data. In a later analysis, previously published TCR beta repertoires from 666 donors were re-analyzed and high-resolution HLA genotyping was added so that TCR occurrence patterns could be studied. Besides the first cohort of some 670 subjects, a separate validation cohort made up of 120 different subjects was used. HLA typing covered class I and class II loci at four-digit resolution. Because of strong linkage in the cohort, four to six DR-DQ haplotypes were treated as single units for association and clustering. The number of typed donors differed by locus: roughly 620-630 for A, B, C, DRB1 and DQB1; approximately 540 for DQA1; 606 for DPA1; and approximately 450 for DPB1. The study profiled the T cell repertoires of hundreds of subjects by immunosequencing and related them to cytomegalovirus serostatus. The later analysis used no new phenotypic data to find candidate immune exposures, relying instead on TCR beta sequences and their occurrence across donors. Paper-wide results and their limitations: Some IMGT-functional V segments, including TRBV6-2 and TRBV6-3, could not be told apart with the 87-base-pair reads, so those segments were excluded. Presence/absence analyses assumed roughly uniform sequencing depth across donors, an assumption that may not hold. A later genetic analysis reported fewer N-insertions in productive TCRs among donors in an Asian-associated ancestry cluster than the roughly 640-donor mean. The study gave a list of about 170 TCR beta chains associated with cytomegalovirus. The classifier was reported to diagnose cytomegalovirus status with high specificity and sensitivity in both the original cohort and the validation cohort. A further reported finding was that TCR beta sequences accurately predicted the HLA-A and HLA-B alleles for most subjects in the first cohort. Some 15 rarely observed V segments, including chromosome 9 orphons, were excluded from the earlier analysis of some 590 of the donors because counts were too low. Because HLA typing was unavailable for some donors at each locus, only the typed subset was used in association tests. The authors suggested that the approach could potentially be extended to other disease states and immunological phenotypes. While some public TCRs were present in many individuals, most TCR sequences turned up only very rarely across donors. In a later analysis, the rate of TCR association differed among HLA loci, with DRB1 alleles having the most associated TCRs and HLA-C alleles having the fewest. At a false discovery rate of 0.05, a later analysis linked under 20,000 TCR beta sequences to specific HLA alleles. Linkage disequilibrium might explain the correlated functional status among segregating V segments, but an unknown experimental factor could not be excluded. Broadly in line with IMGT annotations, most TCR beta V segments showed up in productive rearrangements about 87% or about 30% of the time in an earlier analysis of several hundred of the donors. According to a later analysis, parvovirus B19, influenza, CMV and Epstein-Barr virus appeared linked to several top co-occurrence clusters. A cluster of highly shared sequence variants was judged likely to be a technical artifact of the sequencing pipeline. V-gene and J-gene trimming of TCR beta chains was associated with a missense DCLRE1C variant in a later genetic analysis, and the association was replicated in an independent cohort. When HLA alleles, especially DR and DQ, strongly co-occurred, attributing TCR associations to individual alleles was difficult. According to a later analysis, most CMV-associated TCR beta chains appeared to be HLA-restricted, and the HLA associations seemed to be driven largely by CMV exposure. Compared with equally common non-associated chains, HLA-associated TCR beta chains in a later analysis were more clonally expanded and had lower generation probabilities. CMV serostatus was the only immune exposure information available for the cohort. In vitro tests confirmed that a few of the cytomegalovirus-associated TCR beta chains recognize cytomegalovirus antigens. Only TCR beta chains were sequenced in this cohort, and the absence of alpha or paired-chain data limited detectable features.

The library was obtained by the immunoSEQ multiplex PCR assay. For the multiplex PCR, a mixture combining 60 forward primers for TCR Vbeta segments and 13 reverse primers for TCR Jbeta segments was used. Amplification of the CDR3 region of rearranged TCR beta genes was performed with a multiplex PCR assay on genomic DNA. Amplified TCR beta libraries were sequenced as 87-base-pair reads on the Illumina HiSeq System. As for how the authors treated the data: Across the roughly 640 repertoires, a later analysis counted roughly 84 million unique TCR beta chains, 8.5 million to 12 million of which were shared by at least two donors. To remove PCR and sequencing errors, raw reads were error-corrected and collapsed into unique sequences using a nearest-neighbor algorithm that merged closely related sequences. V, D and J gene segments were assigned by aligning CDR3 sequences to IMGT reference sequences. For a sequence to be retained, a match of at least six nucleotides to both a V gene segment and a J gene segment was required. Rearrangements were classified as productive when the CDR3 lacked stop codons and remained in frame with V and J, and all other rearrangements were classified as non-productive. CDR3 was defined according to IMGT convention as the region running from the second conserved V-encoded cysteine to the conserved J-encoded phenylalanine. Sequences without an unambiguous match to a single V gene segment were excluded from the earlier analysis of about 640 of the donors. An earlier analysis of 550 to 650 of the donors classified V segments as functional when productive rearrangements were above 56.7% and as segregating when the standard deviation between donors was above 5%. A statistical classification framework was developed to diagnose cytomegalovirus status using the catalog of TCR beta chain sequences. V and J gene assignment, in a later analysis, came from comparing TCR nucleotide sequences with IMGT/GENE-DB human TR gene sequences. Using the TCRdist pipeline, a later analysis assigned CDR3 sequences along with most-parsimonious VDJ recombination scenarios. In a later analysis, each TCR beta chain was defined by its CDR3 amino acid sequence together with its V-gene family, and reads without a unique V-gene family were excluded. In a later analysis, a few hundred highly shared, low-generation-probability nucleotide sequences were removed to address suspected cross-contamination and a sequencing artifact. A later analysis calculated a clonal expansion index for each public chain from normalized within-repertoire ranks of inferred template counts. Generation probabilities in a later analysis came from a VDJ recombination model fitted to out-of-frame rearrangements, and those results were checked against IGoR. In a later analysis, hypergeometric tests were used to score TCR-TCR, TCR-HLA and TCR-CMV co-occurrence, with a repertoire-size bias correction applied to TCR pairs. False discovery rates were estimated in a later analysis by permuting HLA or CMV assignments 20 times. In a later analysis, co-occurring TCRs were grouped with DBSCAN, and TCRdist sequence similarity was added when clustering was performed within HLA-allele-positive subsets. For co-occurrence clustering, repertoires with fewer than 30,000 or more than 120,000 public chains were excluded, along with a handful of repertoires with anomalous nucleotide sharing. The table was pulled from immuneACCESS by TCRdb, which kept in-frame rearrangements only. Such tables lose some clones; where checked, under half of the loss comes from unresolved V genes, and the rest has no known cause. V and J calls and clone size are copied from that table; D and trimming were computed from the DNA. This sample has around 150,000 clones in its table, and over 75% of those were observed once. 1.1% to 1.5% of the sample lies in the top ten.

The sample comprised PBMCs. This chain is built from TRBV6-1 and TRBJ2-1, and possibly TRBD1, on 6 matching bases. This TCR was sampled from a woman under 40 in good health and CMV-seronegative. Here is the DNA: TGTGCCAGCAGTGAAGGCTGGGACATCTACAATGAGCAGTTCTTC. The translation is CASSEGWDIYNEQFF.